This T cell receptor beta chain was profiled in a study of vaccination effects on CD4 cells after COVID-19. Turning to the study itself: A median of 72 days separated the second dose and sampling.

Whole-study results and caveats: Late post-vaccination samples showed marked contraction of infection- and vaccine-induced clones.

Sequencing was performed with immunoSEQ multiplex PCR; in TCRdb, only in-frame clones are kept and a portion is missing. The table lists some 34,000 clones, 82% of them singletons. Comments on this clone: Its antigen is not identified.

Between the trimmed V and J ends, which lost 0 bases and 10 bases, there was a span of 0 bases. This CDR3 is built from 10 residues. Per germline, CDR1 SEHNR and CDR2 FQNEAQ (reference sequence). After expansion with viral peptide pools in the ViraFEST assay, antigen-specific CD4+ T cells were sequenced. With more than nine days of culture completed, CD4+ T cells were isolated. Vaccine administered to participants consisted of two doses of either BNT162b2 or mRNA-1273. On days 3 and 7, fresh IL-2 medium replaced half the medium. The V and J genes are TRBV7-9 and TRBJ2-2; unclear D gene. This specimen consisted of CD4+ T cells from PBMCs cultured with HCoV-NL63 spike peptides, obtained after COVID-19 vaccination. The TCR sequence derives from a human donor who received a COVID-19 vaccine. Some clones in this sample may be carry-over from other donors' samples. Here the CDR3 reads CASSLAELFF. Here the CDR3 DNA reads TGTGCCAGCAGCTTAGCGGAGCTGTTTTTT.